Below, one T cell receptor beta chain is given with its context. TCRdb called the 5' RACE reads again in MiXCR, with one record for every CDR3 protein. The sample holds approximately 53,000 distinct CDR3 sequences; about 28% are singletons and the top ten take 3% to 3.5%. This CDR3 contains 15 residues. Germline V gives CDR1 SGHTA, CDR2 FQGTGA. The junction had 5 bases not matched to a gene; V was cut back by 5 bases and J by 5 bases. The sample was tumor-infiltrating memory CD4+ T cells sorted from the breast tumor. Subset defined: memory CD4+ T cells, CD4+CD45RO+CD25-. The V call is TRBV7-3, the J call TRBJ2-7; 14 bases map to TRBD2. This receptor was taken from a female donor with breast cancer. The CDR3 coding sequence is TGTGCCAGCAGCCCGGGACTAGCGGGAGCCAACGAGCAGTACTTC. As protein: CASSPGLAGANEQYF.